Below, 14 T cell receptor beta chains from the same sample are listed, as sequenced in a study of T cells in pancreatic ductal adenocarcinoma. This table comes from immunoSEQ multiplex PCR, and its TCRdb copy is limited to in-frame clones, with some not included. The top ten clones hold roughly 3.1% of a sample with 100,000 or so clones, about 95% of them seen once. The selected patients with pancreatic ductal adenocarcinoma had surgery but no neoadjuvant therapy. Sequenced sample: PBMCs. The receptors here all came from a human donor with pancreatic ductal adenocarcinoma.

The CDR3 reads CASRKGQAINYGYTF. The CDR3 DNA is TGTGCCAGCAGAAAAGGACAGGCGATTAACTATGGCTACACCTTC. The rearrangement links TRBV28 to TRBJ1-2, with TRBD1 matching 7 bases. The CDR3 spans 15 residues. CDR1 MDHEN and CDR2 SYDVKM come from the germline V gene. V gave up 6 bases and J gave up 1 base; unmatched junction bases: 8.

This chain links TRBV9 with TRBJ2-3; the match to TRBD2 covers 7 bases. The CDR3 spans 16 residues. Germline loops: CDR1 SGDLS, CDR2 YYNGEE. The junction had 10 bases not matched to a gene; V was cut back by 4 bases and J by 2 bases. The CDR3 DNA follows: TGTGCCAGCAGCCTCCCCCCCGGGACTACCACAGATACGCAGTATTTT. Protein sequence: CASSLPPGTTTDTQYF.

The V call is TRBV30, the J call TRBJ2-1; D perhaps matches TRBD1 (6 bases). The germline V gene has CDR1 GTSNPN and CDR2 SVGIG (reference sequence). The length of the CDR3 is 19 residues. V lost 1 base to trimming and J lost 0 bases, with 22 bases between them. The CDR3 coding sequence is TGTGCCTGGAGTGGCGCCAGCCCGAACGACAGGAGCTCCTACAATGAGCAGTTCTTC. Translating it yields CAWSGASPNDRSSYNEQFF.

The table lists this clone with a few counts. The rearrangement joins TRBV27 to TRBJ1-2; D is ambiguous. The V gene's germline CDR1 is MNHEY and CDR2 SMNVEV (reference sequence). The CDR3 totals 11 residues. CDR3 DNA: TGTCCCGCCCCGGCTAACTATGGCTACACCTTC. It is translated as CPAPANYGYTF.

The chain has TRBV18 and TRBJ1-4; D might be TRBD1 (5 bases). CDR1 is KGHSH, CDR2 LQKENI, per germline. The CDR3 has 14 amino acids. Trimming cost V 2 bases and J 8 bases, with 12 bases left between them. The CDR3 DNA follows: TGTGCCAGCTCACCAAGGGGCTCGGAGGAAAAACTGTTTTTT. The encoded protein is CASSPRGSEEKLFF.

V gene TRBV27 combines with J gene TRBJ2-5; tentatively, D is TRBD2 (5 bases). CDR1 and CDR2 (germline): MNHEY, SMNVEV (reference sequence). V was trimmed by 5 bases and J by 5 bases, leaving 12 bases between them. The CDR3 runs 13 residues. The CDR3 nucleotides are TGTGCCAGCAGTCGGGGAGTTGGGGAGACCCAGTACTTC. It yields the protein CASSRGVGETQYF.

The chain carries TRBV7-9 and TRBJ2-1; 10 nucleotides match TRBD2. Unmatched junction bases numbered 5, after V lost 5 bases and J lost 4 bases. This CDR3 is built from 15 residues. Germline assignment: CDR1 SEHNR and CDR2 FQNEAQ (reference sequence). CDR3 in amino acids: CASSPGLAEYNEQFF. CDR3 nucleotide sequence: TGTGCCAGCAGCCCCGGACTAGCGGAGTACAATGAGCAGTTCTTC.

Here the CDR3 DNA reads TGTGCCAGCTCACCAACTAGCGGTTACGAGCAGTACTTC. It is translated as CASSPTSGYEQYF. The chain couples TRBV18 to TRBJ2-7, with TRBD2 matching over 8 bases. V dropped 2 bases and J dropped 4; count of bases not matched to a gene: 1. The CDR3 spans 13 residues. CDR1 KGHSH and CDR2 LQKENI come from the germline V gene.

The chain uses TRBV2 and TRBJ2-3, with D possibly matching TRBD2 (6 bases). The germline CDR1 and CDR2 sequences are SNHLY and FYNNEI. This CDR3 is 16 amino acids long. Between the trimmed V and J ends, which lost 7 bases and 2 bases, there was a span of 19 bases. The chain's CDR3 is CASTRGAGPATDTQYF. The CDR3 DNA reads TGTGCCAGCACACGCGGCGCGGGACCCGCCACAGATACGCAGTATTTT.

The V and J genes are TRBV5-8 and TRBJ2-1; 8 bases align to TRBD2. The germline V gene has CDR1 SGHTS and CDR2 YDEGEE. The CDR3 runs 16 residues. J was trimmed by 7 bases and V by 4 bases; bases with no gene match: 13. CDR3 bases: TGTGCCAGCAGCGACCCAAGCGGGAGATACACGAATGAGCAGTTCTTC. Protein sequence: CASSDPSGRYTNEQFF.

The genes are TRBV30 and TRBJ2-5; 8 bases are a match to TRBD1. The CDR3 runs 17 residues. The V and J ends lost 1 base and 7 bases, in that order; junction bases with no gene match: 17. CDR1 is GTSNPN, CDR2 SVGIG, per germline (reference sequence). The CDR3 sequence: CAWSAFSGTGLLMTQYF. CDR3 sequence (DNA): TGTGCCTGGAGTGCTTTCTCCGGGACAGGACTTTTAATGACCCAGTACTTC.

This chain links TRBV19 with TRBJ2-2, with TRBD1 matching 9 bases. This CDR3 region has 15 residues. V was clipped by 5 bases and J by 5 bases; unmatched bases: 6. Germline CDR1 reads LNHDA; CDR2 reads SQIVND (reference sequence). CDR3 bases: TGTGCCAGTAGTGACGAACAGGGGGCAACCGGGGAGCTGTTTTTT. It encodes CASSDEQGATGELFF.

CDR3 sequence: CASSLDRFAGELFF. CDR3 in DNA: TGTGCCAGCAGCTTGGACAGGTTCGCCGGGGAGCTGTTTTTT. The rearrangement links TRBV7-2 to TRBJ2-2, with 7 bases fitting TRBD1. The CDR3 is 14 residues long. Unmatched junction bases numbered 4, after V lost 3 bases and J lost 6 bases. The germline V gene has CDR1 SGHTA and CDR2 FQGNSA.

The gene calls are TRBV5-1 and TRBJ2-3, with TRBD2 identical over 12 bases. V gave up 4 bases and J gave up 3 bases; unmatched junction bases: 9. The CDR3 loop spans 17 amino acids. Looked up from germline, CDR1 is SGHRS and CDR2 is YFSETQ. CDR3 sequence: CASSTGTTSGRTDTQYF. CDR3 bases: TGCGCCAGCAGCACCGGGACGACTAGCGGGAGAACAGATACGCAGTATTTT.